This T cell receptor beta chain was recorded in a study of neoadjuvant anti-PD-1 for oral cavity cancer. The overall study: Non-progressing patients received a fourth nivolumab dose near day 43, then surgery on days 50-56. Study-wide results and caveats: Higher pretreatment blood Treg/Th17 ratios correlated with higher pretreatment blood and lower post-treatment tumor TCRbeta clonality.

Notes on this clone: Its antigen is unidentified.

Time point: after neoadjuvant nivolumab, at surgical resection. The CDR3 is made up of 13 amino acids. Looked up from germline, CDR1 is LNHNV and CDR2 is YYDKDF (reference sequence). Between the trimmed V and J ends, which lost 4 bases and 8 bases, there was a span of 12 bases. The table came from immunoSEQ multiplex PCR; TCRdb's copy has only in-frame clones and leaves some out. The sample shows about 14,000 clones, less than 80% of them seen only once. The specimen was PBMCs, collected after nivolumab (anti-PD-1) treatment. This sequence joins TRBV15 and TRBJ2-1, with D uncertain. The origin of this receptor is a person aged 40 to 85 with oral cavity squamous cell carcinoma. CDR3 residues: CATSTARLHEQFF. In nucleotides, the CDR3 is TGTGCCACCAGCACCGCCCGATTGCATGAGCAGTTCTTC. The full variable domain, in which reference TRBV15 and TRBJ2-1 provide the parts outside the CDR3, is DAMVIQNPRYQVTQFGKPVTLSCSQTLNHNVMYWYQQKSSQAPKLLFHYYDKDFNNEADTPDNFQSRRPNTSFCFLDIRSPGLGDTAMYLCATSTARLHEQFFGPGTRLTVL.